This T cell receptor (beta chain) was documented in a study of cytomegalovirus exposure and HLA in healthy donors. General study findings and limits: Sequencing likely produced, as an artifact, a cluster of highly shared sequence variants. It was reported that the classifier diagnosed cytomegalovirus status with high specificity and sensitivity in both the original and validation cohorts.

The table lists this clone with a few counts. What it recognizes is unknown. Germline CDR1 SEHNR, CDR2 FQNEAQ (reference sequence). The V and J ends lost 2 bases and 4 bases respectively, with 9 bases between them. CDR3 length: 13 amino acids. PCR involved 60 Vbeta and 13 Jbeta primers. Clones were read by immunoSEQ multiplex PCR, and TCRdb kept only the in-frame ones, dropping some. Of more than 100,000 clones in the sample, about four fifths are singletons; the top ten hold around 1.3%. The rearrangement links TRBV7-9 to TRBJ2-7; D unclear. What was sequenced was PBMCs. This TCR came from a woman aged 40 to 50 in good health and CMV-seronegative. The CDR3 nucleotides read TGTGCCAGCAGCTTAATGGAGTATTACGAGCAGTACTTC. Translated, it gives CASSLMEYYEQYF.